This T cell receptor beta chain was profiled in a study of somatic mutations in cytotoxic T cells in rheumatoid arthritis. The overall study: Each patient's diagnosis was followed right away by a blood draw (around 30 ml EDTA), before any treatment. Certain T-cell populations stained with V beta antibodies were FACS-sorted to nearly 100% purity, and V beta1+ cells were TCRB-sequenced.

This clone was counted a few times. Its matching antigen is unknown. TCRdb's copy holds only in-frame clones and misses some; the assay was immunoSEQ multiplex PCR. The sample yields approximately 20,000 clones, about three quarters seen once. Study results and caveats: Increasing age coincided with elevated CD8+ clonality among rheumatoid arthritis patients, though not among healthy controls.

The receptor comes from an adult with rheumatoid arthritis. The sample taken for sequencing was CD8+ T cells sorted from blood.

CDR3 region: CASLTTSGRKYEQYF. CDR3 coding DNA: TGTGCCAGCTTAACGACTAGCGGGAGGAAATACGAGCAGTACTTC. The chain links TRBV18 to TRBJ2-7, with 13 positions matching TRBD2. After removal of 7 bases from V and 4 bases from J, the junction contained 7 bases not matched to a gene. Germline loops: CDR1 KGHSH, CDR2 LQKENI. The CDR3 consists of 15 residues. The full variable domain, in which reference TRBV18 and TRBJ2-7 provide the parts outside the CDR3, is NAGVMQNPRHLVRRRGQEARLRCSPMKGHSHVYWYRQLPEEGLKFMVYLQKENIIDESGMPKERFSAEFPKEGPSILRIQQVVRGDSAAYFCASLTTSGRKYEQYFGPGTRLTVT.